These T cell receptor beta chains were read from a single sample in a study of control samples from healthy donors and cancer patients. The method was immunoSEQ multiplex PCR; TCRdb's version includes in-frame clones alone and lacks a portion of them. Here the sample spans approximately 82,000 clones, around 87% being singletons. The material sequenced was blood. Receptor source: a man aged 45-65 years in good health. CDR3s include the opening cysteine and the closing phenylalanine or tryptophan. Each record gives: CDR3 length, V gene, clone size, J gene, D gene, CDR3 protein, CDR3 DNA. A D gene is named only where the DNA matches it firmly. Clone size is shown for a subset of rows, as once, few, many or a class of expanded clone.

len: 15; v_gene: TRBV7-2; abundance: -; j_gene: TRBJ2-3; d_gene: -; CDR3aa: CASSPSGGKGDTQYF; CDR3nt: TGTGCCAGCAGCCCTAGTGGGGGAAAAGGAGATACGCAGTATTTT
len: 13; v_gene: TRBV18; abundance: -; j_gene: TRBJ1-1; d_gene: -; CDR3aa: CASSPPGGTEAFF; CDR3nt: TGTGCCAGCTCACCACCGGGGGGCACTGAAGCTTTCTTT
len: 16; v_gene: TRBV10-3; abundance: -; j_gene: TRBJ1-1; d_gene: TRBD1; CDR3aa: CAISESTTGVGTEAFF; CDR3nt: TGTGCCATCAGTGAATCTACAACAGGGGTTGGCACTGAAGCTTTCTTT
len: 17; v_gene: TRBV4-3; abundance: -; j_gene: TRBJ2-2; d_gene: -; CDR3aa: CASSQSPRGRNTGELFF; CDR3nt: TGCGCCAGCAGCCAATCCCCCAGGGGCCGGAACACCGGGGAGCTGTTTTTT
len: 18; v_gene: TRBV4-1; abundance: -; j_gene: TRBJ2-3; d_gene: TRBD2; CDR3aa: CASSQESPGGPGADTQYF; CDR3nt: TGCGCCAGCAGCCAAGAATCACCGGGAGGGCCGGGAGCAGATACGCAGTATTTT
len: 14; v_gene: TRBV18; abundance: -; j_gene: TRBJ1-3; d_gene: -; CDR3aa: CASSPASSGNTIYF; CDR3nt: TGTGCCAGCTCACCAGCGAGTTCTGGAAACACCATATATTTT
len: 15; v_gene: TRBV21-1; abundance: -; j_gene: TRBJ1-4; d_gene: -; CDR3aa: CASSARRLWDEKLFF; CDR3nt: TGTGCCAGCAGCGCCCGGCGGTTATGGGATGAAAAACTGTTTTTT
len: 15; v_gene: TRBV7-2; abundance: -; j_gene: TRBJ2-3; d_gene: -; CDR3aa: CASSPSLPGTDTQYF; CDR3nt: TGTGCCAGCAGCCCTTCGCTACCTGGGACAGATACGCAGTATTTT
len: 15; v_gene: TRBV7-9; abundance: -; j_gene: TRBJ1-3; d_gene: -; CDR3aa: CASSPSGARGNTIYF; CDR3nt: TGTGCCAGCAGCCCCTCCGGGGCACGGGGAAACACCATATATTTT
len: 17; v_gene: TRBV6-2/TRBV6-3; abundance: once; j_gene: TRBJ2-5; d_gene: TRBD2; CDR3aa: CASSYEALAGGEETQYF; CDR3nt: TGTGCCAGCAGTTACGAGGCCCTAGCGGGGGGGGAGGAGACCCAGTACTTC
len: 12; v_gene: TRBV11-3; abundance: -; j_gene: TRBJ1-5; d_gene: -; CDR3aa: CASSDGNQPQHF; CDR3nt: TGTGCCAGCAGCGACGGCAATCAGCCCCAGCATTTT
len: 13; v_gene: TRBV5-4; abundance: -; j_gene: TRBJ1-5; d_gene: TRBD1; CDR3aa: CASSFDRDQPQHF; CDR3nt: TGTGCCAGCAGCTTTGACAGGGATCAGCCCCAGCATTTT
len: 15; v_gene: TRBV3-1/TRBV3-2; abundance: -; j_gene: TRBJ1-5; d_gene: -; CDR3aa: CASSQGMWVNQPQHF; CDR3nt: TGTGCCAGCAGCCAAGGGATGTGGGTGAATCAGCCCCAGCATTTT
len: 17; v_gene: TRBV7-3; abundance: once; j_gene: TRBJ2-3; d_gene: TRBD2; CDR3aa: CASSPSLLAGGTDTQYF; CDR3nt: TGTGCCAGCAGCCCATCCTTATTAGCGGGGGGCACAGATACGCAGTATTTT
len: 12; v_gene: TRBV7-2; abundance: -; j_gene: TRBJ2-4; d_gene: -; CDR3aa: CASSLLRDIQYF; CDR3nt: TGTGCCAGCAGCCTTCTTCGAGACATTCAGTACTTC
len: 17; v_gene: TRBV3-1/TRBV3-2; abundance: -; j_gene: TRBJ2-1; d_gene: -; CDR3aa: CASSQDGLWKAYNEQFF; CDR3nt: TGTGCCAGCAGCCAAGATGGTTTGTGGAAGGCCTACAATGAGCAGTTCTTC
len: 13; v_gene: TRBV5-4; abundance: -; j_gene: TRBJ2-5; d_gene: -; CDR3aa: CASSFRGQETQYF; CDR3nt: TGTGCCAGCAGCTTCAGGGGTCAAGAGACCCAGTACTTC
len: 15; v_gene: TRBV28; abundance: -; j_gene: TRBJ1-6; d_gene: TRBD1; CDR3aa: CASSLRTGGNSPLHF; CDR3nt: TGTGCCAGCAGCCTTAGGACAGGGGGTAATTCACCCCTCCACTTT